This T cell receptor beta chain was found in a study of blood T cell repertoires in COVID-19. Across the whole study: Sites across the United States, Italy and Spain contributed samples from acute and convalescent COVID-19. T cells, B-cell-depleted T cells, or PBMCs supplied cDNA or gDNA.

Per germline, CDR1 SNHLY and CDR2 FYNNEI. The CDR3 is 16 amino acids. V lost 5 bases to trimming and J lost 4 bases; unmatched junction nucleotides: 11. A Seattle source enrolled patients during active infection and followed them longitudinally. Authors' analysis steps: How many nucleated cells were present was estimated from reference gene primer amplification. Using immunoSEQ multiplex PCR, the repertoire was profiled, and TCRdb retains in-frame clones only, with some absent. Clone size and V and J calls were adopted from that table, with D and trimming inferred from the DNA. Of around 310,000 clones in the sample, around 91% were seen once. A few counts support this clone.

Sequencing was carried out using peripheral blood. This chain links TRBV2 with TRBJ2-7; 10 bases fit TRBD1. The receptor was isolated from a woman aged 40 to 49 with COVID-19, enrolled during active disease. The CDR3 reads CASSLPRDRGKYEQYF. CDR3 nucleotide sequence: TGTGCCAGCAGTTTACCCCGGGACAGGGGAAAATACGAGCAGTACTTC.